This T cell receptor beta chain is drawn from a study of OX40 agonist ivuxolimab in advanced cancers. Regarding the study in general: Ivuxolimab was a fully human IgG2 agonistic monoclonal antibody targeting the costimulatory receptor OX40 (CD134). The monotherapy dose-escalation portion (N of about 47 patients) of the phase I ivuxolimab trial is reported in the paper. Intravenous ivuxolimab was administered to patients every 2 weeks at six dose levels: 0.01, 0.1, 0.3, 1.5, 3 and 10 mg/kg. Three dose-escalation patients achieved partial responses, one with hepatocellular carcinoma and two with cutaneous melanoma. In the dose-escalation cohort, more than 75% of patients were male, and the mean age was approximately 64 years, with a range of roughly 20 to 80. Among the 52 dose-escalation patients, some 20 had hepatocellular carcinoma, 15 melanoma, 9 renal cell carcinoma and 9 head and neck cancer. Peripheral TCRbeta sequencing aimed to test whether ivuxolimab altered TCR sequence diversity and caused clonal T-cell expansion. Patients were allowed to have had prior anti-PD-1, anti-PD-L1 or anti-CTLA-4 therapy, and 30% to 50% of the dose-escalation patients had previously received checkpoint inhibitors. General findings and caveats noted by the study authors: Partial responders in the 0.1-3.0 mg/kg groups had among the lowest normalized peripheral clonal expansion, especially among CD8+ T cells. Low levels of normalized T-cell clonal expansion were also seen in some patients who did not respond. Antigen specificity was not determined for the clonally expanded peripheral T cells. After ivuxolimab, more expanded clones were found on average in CD8+ T cells than in CD4+ T cells. At doses of 0.1 to 3.0 mg/kg, clonal expansion of both CD4+ and CD8+ blood T cells was observed from baseline to week 6.

For sequencing of the TCRbeta CDR3 region, genomic DNA was extracted from the sorted cells. The immunoSEQ Assay was used to sequence the TCRbeta CDR3 regions. The clones in this table, taken by TCRdb from immuneACCESS, are in-frame only. Not every clone is retained; where verified, under half of the shortfall comes from an unresolved V gene, and the cause of the rest is unknown. The sample table records about 50,000 clones; more than 85% of these occur just once. The ten largest clonotypes hold 1.5% to 2% of the sample. Patients with a history of autoimmune disease or receiving systemic immunosuppression were excluded from the trial. Peripheral blood for TCR sequencing was collected from all dose cohorts at baseline, on cycle 4 day 1, and on cycle 7 day 1. The samples were drawn from a first-in-human, open-label, multicenter phase I dose-escalation trial of ivuxolimab. Adults with locally advanced or metastatic melanoma, renal cell, hepatocellular, or head and neck squamous cell carcinoma were enrolled in the trial. Before TCR sequencing, CD4+ and CD8+ T cells were separately sorted from peripheral blood.

This clone was detected only a few times. What antigen it recognizes has not been identified. Base qualities are not provided; no much larger clone lies one nucleotide away. Other DNA sequences in the sample encode the same CDR3. The CDR3 numbers 15 residues from cysteine through phenylalanine. Only the CDR3 portion is preserved as DNA: 45 bases, with reading frame beginning at the first base. The CDR1 and CDR2 encoded by the germline V gene (reference sequence) are MNHEY and SMNVEV. V and J are trimmed by 3 bases and 4 bases, and the gene matches miss 6 bases of the junction. Here the chain combines TRBV27 and TRBJ2-5; TRBD2 agrees with 9 junctional bases. The sample here was CD4+ or CD8+ T cells sorted from blood, taken in a trial of the OX40 agonist ivuxolimab. This clonotype was sampled from an adult with an advanced solid tumor such as melanoma, head and neck, liver or kidney cancer. The sequenced DNA is TGTGCCAGCAGTTTGGTAGGCGGGAGGGGAGAGACCCAGTACTTC. This yields the protein CASSLVGGRGETQYF.